The entry below gives a single TCR beta chain sequence along with its context. The target antigen is unknown. The sample belongs to a study of PD-1 blockade in mismatch repair-deficient tumors. Only in-frame clones appear in the TCRdb table, and some are missing; sequencing was by immunoSEQ multiplex PCR. The table records some 85,000 clones, about four fifths of them present only once. Broader study findings: Tumor-resident clones, often undetectable pretreatment in blood, expanded then contracted after pembrolizumab.

Trimming cost V 6 bases and J 0 bases, with 14 bases left between them. Germline V lookup: CDR1 SQVTM, CDR2 ANQGSEA. This CDR3 spans 14 amino acids. This sequence joins TRBV29-1 and TRBJ1-1; D is unclear. The sequence came from an adult with mismatch repair-deficient cancer. The material was peripheral blood, obtained 44 weeks after starting pembrolizumab. CDR3 sequence reads: CSVLQSTMNTEAFF. The CDR3 nucleotides are TGCAGCGTCCTACAGTCAACTATGAACACTGAAGCTTTCTTT.